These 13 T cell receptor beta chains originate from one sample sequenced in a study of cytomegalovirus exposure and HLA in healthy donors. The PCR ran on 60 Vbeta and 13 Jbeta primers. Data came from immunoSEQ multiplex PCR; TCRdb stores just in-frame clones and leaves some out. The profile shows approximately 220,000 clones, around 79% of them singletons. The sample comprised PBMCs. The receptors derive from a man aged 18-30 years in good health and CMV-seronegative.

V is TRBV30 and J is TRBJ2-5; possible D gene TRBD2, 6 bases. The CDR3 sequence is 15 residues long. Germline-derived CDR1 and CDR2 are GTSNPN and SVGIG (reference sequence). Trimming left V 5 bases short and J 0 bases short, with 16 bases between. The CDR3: CAWGWSGDYQETQYF. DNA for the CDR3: TGTGCCTGGGGGTGGAGTGGGGACTACCAAGAGACCCAGTACTTC.

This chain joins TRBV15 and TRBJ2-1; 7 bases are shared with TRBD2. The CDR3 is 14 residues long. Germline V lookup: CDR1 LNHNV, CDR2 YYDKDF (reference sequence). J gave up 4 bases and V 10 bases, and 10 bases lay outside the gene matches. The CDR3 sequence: CAIDAGVAYNEQFF. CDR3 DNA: TGTGCCATCGATGCGGGAGTAGCTTACAATGAGCAGTTCTTC. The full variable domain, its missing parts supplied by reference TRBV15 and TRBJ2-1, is DAMVIQNPRYQVTQFGKPVTLSCSQTLNHNVMYWYQQKSSQAPKLLFHYYDKDFNNEADTPDNFQSRRPNTSFCFLDIRSPGLGDTAMYLCAIDAGVAYNEQFFGPGTRLTVL.

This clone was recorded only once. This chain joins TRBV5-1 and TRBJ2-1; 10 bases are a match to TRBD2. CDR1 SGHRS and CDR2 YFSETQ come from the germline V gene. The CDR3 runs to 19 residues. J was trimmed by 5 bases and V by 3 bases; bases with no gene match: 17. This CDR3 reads CASSSHSLISGRSNNEQFF. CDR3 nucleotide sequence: TGCGCCAGCAGCTCCCATTCCCTTATTAGCGGGAGGTCAAACAATGAGCAGTTCTTC.

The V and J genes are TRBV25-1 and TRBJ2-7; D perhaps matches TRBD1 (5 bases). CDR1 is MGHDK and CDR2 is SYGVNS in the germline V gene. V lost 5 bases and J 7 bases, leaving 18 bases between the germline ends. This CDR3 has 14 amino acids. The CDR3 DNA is TGTGCCAGCAGTCCCCGGGCAGGGTGGCGTGAGCAGTACTTC. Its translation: CASSPRAGWREQYF.

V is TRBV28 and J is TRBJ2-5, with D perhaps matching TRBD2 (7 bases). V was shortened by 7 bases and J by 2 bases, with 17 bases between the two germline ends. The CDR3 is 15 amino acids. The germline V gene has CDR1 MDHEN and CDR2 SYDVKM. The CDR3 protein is CASTFGGRRQETQYF. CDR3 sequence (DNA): TGTGCCAGCACTTTCGGGGGGCGGAGGCAAGAGACCCAGTACTTC.

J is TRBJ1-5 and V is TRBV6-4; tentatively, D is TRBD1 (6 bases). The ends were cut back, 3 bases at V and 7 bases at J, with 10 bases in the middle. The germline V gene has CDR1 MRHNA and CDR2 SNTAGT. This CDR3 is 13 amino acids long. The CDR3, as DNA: TGTGCCAGCAGTGAGGGGGCTAGCCAGCCCCAGCATTTT. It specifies CASSEGASQPQHF.

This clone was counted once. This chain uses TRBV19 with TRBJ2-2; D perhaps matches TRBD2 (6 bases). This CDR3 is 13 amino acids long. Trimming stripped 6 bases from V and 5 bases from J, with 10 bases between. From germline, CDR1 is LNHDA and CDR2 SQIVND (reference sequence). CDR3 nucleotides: TGTGCCAGTAGACGTCGGGAGACCGGGGAGCTGTTTTTT. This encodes CASRRRETGELFF.

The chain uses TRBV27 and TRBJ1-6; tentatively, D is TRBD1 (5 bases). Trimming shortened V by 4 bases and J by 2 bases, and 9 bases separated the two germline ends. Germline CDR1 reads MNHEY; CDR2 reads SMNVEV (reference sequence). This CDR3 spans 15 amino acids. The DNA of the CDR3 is TGTGCCAGCAGTTCTCAGGGAACCTATAATTCACCCCTCCACTTT. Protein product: CASSSQGTYNSPLHF.

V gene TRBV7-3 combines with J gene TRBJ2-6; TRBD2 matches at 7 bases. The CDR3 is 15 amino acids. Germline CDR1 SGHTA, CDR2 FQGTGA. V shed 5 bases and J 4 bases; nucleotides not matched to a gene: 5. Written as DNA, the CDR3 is TGTGCCAGCAGCCCCGGGGGGTCCGGGGCCAACGTCCTGACTTTC. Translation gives CASSPGGSGANVLTF.

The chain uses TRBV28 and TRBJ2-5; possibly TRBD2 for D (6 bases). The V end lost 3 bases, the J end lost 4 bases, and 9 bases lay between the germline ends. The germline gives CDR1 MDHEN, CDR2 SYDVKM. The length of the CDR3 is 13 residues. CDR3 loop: CASSLDGGETQYF. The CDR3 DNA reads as TGTGCCAGCAGTTTGGACGGGGGAGAGACCCAGTACTTC.

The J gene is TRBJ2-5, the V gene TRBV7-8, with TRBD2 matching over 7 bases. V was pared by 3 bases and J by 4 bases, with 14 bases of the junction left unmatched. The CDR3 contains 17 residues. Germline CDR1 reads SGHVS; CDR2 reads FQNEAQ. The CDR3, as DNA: TGTGCCAGCAGCTTCTTCTCCTGGACGGGGAGGGGAGAGACCCAGTACTTC. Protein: CASSFFSWTGRGETQYF.

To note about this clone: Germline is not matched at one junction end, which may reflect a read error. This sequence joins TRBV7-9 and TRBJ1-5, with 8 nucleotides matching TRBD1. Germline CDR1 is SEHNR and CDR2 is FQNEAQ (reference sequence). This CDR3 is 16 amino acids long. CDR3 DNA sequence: TGTTCCAGCAGCTCGGACAGGACAGGGTTGAGTCAGCCCCAGCATTTT. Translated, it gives CSSSSDRTGLSQPQHF.

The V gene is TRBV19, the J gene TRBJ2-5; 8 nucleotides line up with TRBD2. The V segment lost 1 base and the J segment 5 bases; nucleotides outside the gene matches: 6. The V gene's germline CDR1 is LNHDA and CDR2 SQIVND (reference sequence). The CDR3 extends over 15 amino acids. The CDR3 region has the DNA TGTGCCAGTAGTATAGCGGGGGGGTATGGGGAGACCCAGTACTTC. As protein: CASSIAGGYGETQYF. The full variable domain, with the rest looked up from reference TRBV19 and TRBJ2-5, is DGGITQSPKYLFRKEGQNVTLSCEQNLNHDAMYWYRQDPGQGLRLIYYSQIVNDFQKGDIAEGYSVSREKKESFPLTVTSAQKNPTAFYLCASSIAGGYGETQYFGPGTRLLVL.